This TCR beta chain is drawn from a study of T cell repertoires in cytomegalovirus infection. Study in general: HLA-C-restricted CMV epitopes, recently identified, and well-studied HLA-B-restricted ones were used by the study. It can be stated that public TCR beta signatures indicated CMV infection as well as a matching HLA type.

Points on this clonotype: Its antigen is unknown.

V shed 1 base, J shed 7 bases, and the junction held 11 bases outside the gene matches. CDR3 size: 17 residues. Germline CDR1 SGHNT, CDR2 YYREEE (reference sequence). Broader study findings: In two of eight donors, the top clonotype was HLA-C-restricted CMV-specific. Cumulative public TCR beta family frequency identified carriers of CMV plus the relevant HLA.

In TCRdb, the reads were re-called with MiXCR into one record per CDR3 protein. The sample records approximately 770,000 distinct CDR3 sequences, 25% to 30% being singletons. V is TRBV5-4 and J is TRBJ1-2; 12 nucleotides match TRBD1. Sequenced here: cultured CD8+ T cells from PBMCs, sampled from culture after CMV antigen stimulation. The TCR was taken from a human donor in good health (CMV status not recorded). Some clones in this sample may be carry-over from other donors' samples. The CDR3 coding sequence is TGTGCCAGCAGCTTGACCCCCGGGACAGGGGGCATTTTTGGCTACACCTTC. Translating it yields CASSLTPGTGGIFGYTF.